What follows are 32 T cell receptor beta chains derived from one specimen sequenced in a study of tumor-infiltrating lymphocytes in primary liver carcinoma. A primer in the constant region served to generate TCR beta cDNA from 450 to 650 ng of total RNA. Three rounds of nested multiplex PCR with slightly modified ARM-PCR produced TCR beta libraries. The first two PCR rounds, around 11 cycles each, used TRBV1-TRBV30 forward primers and a C-beta reverse primer. Using its own MiXCR run on the multiplex PCR reads, TCRdb lists one record per CDR3 protein. In the table there are 90,000 to 100,000 distinct CDR3 sequences, over 55% of which are singletons. RNA and DNA were co-extracted from approximately 20-30 mg of unsorted bulk tissue. The sample taken for sequencing was liver tumor tissue from sampling region 5. Subset defined: tumor region T5, tumor centre. Receptors originate from a woman aged 60 to 75 with primary liver carcinoma and hepatitis B virus infection.

About this clonotype: Because it lacks the conserved phenylalanine or tryptophan at the end, this CDR3 is likely a read error. The chain has TRBV11-2 and TRBJ2-1, with D perhaps matching TRBD1 or TRBD2 (5 bases each). The V gene's germline CDR1 is SGHAT and CDR2 FQNNGV. V dropped 7 bases and J dropped 4 bases, with 20 bases sitting between them. CDR3 size: 16 residues. The CDR3 loop is CASNYGTSGGYNEQFS. As DNA, the CDR3 is TGTGCCAGCAACTATGGAACTAGTGGGGGATACAATGAGCAGTTCTCC.

Comment on this clonotype: A much larger clone lies a single base off, so this may be a read error. The CDR3 DNA sequence: TGTGCCAGCAGTGACCCTAGCGGGAGGGGAACAGATACGCAGTATTTT. Its protein product is CASSDPSGRGTDTQYF. This chain uses TRBV6-4 with TRBJ2-3, with 12 bases matching TRBD2. Germline assignment: CDR1 MRHNA and CDR2 SNTAGT. The CDR3 runs 16 residues. The J segment lost 3 bases and the V segment lost 2 bases, leaving 3 bases of the junction unmatched.

There are a few counts of this clonotype. The chain combines TRBV30 with TRBJ2-6; D tentatively reads TRBD1 or TRBD2 (7 bases each). Trimming took off 5 bases at V and 0 bases at J, with 14 bases between the two ends. CDR3 length: 16 residues. Germline V gene data show CDR1 as GTSNPN and CDR2 as SVGIG (reference sequence). The CDR3: CAWETGRVSGANVLTF. CDR3 nucleotides: TGTGCCTGGGAGACAGGGAGGGTCTCTGGGGCCAACGTCCTGACTTTC. The variable domain in full, with the rest retrieved from reference TRBV30 and TRBJ2-6, is SQTIHQWPATLVQPVGSPLSLECTVEGTSNPNLYWYRQAAGRGLQLLFYSVGIGQISSEVPQNLSASRPQDRQFILSSKKLLLSDSGFYLCAWETGRVSGANVLTFGAGSRLTVL.

This clonotype was seen once. This may come from a read error, since a much larger clone is one base off. V and J are TRBV7-9 and TRBJ2-3, with TRBD1 identical over 8 bases. The germline CDR1 and CDR2 sequences are SEHNR and FQNEAQ (reference sequence). Trimming at V came to 1 base and at J to 7 bases, leaving 4 bases not matched to a gene. CDR3 length: 14 amino acids. CDR3 in amino acids: CASSLGTGRNTQYF. The DNA for the CDR3 is TGTGCCAGCAGCTTAGGGACAGGGCGAAATACGCAGTATTTT. Drawing the rest from reference TRBV7-9 and TRBJ2-3, the complete variable domain is DTGVSQNPRHKITKRGQNVTFRCDPISEHNRLYWYRQTLGQGPEFLTYFQNEAQLEKSRLLSDRFSAERPKGSFSTLEIQRTEQGDSAMYLCASSLGTGRNTQYFGPGTRLTVL.

This clonotype was seen at least ten times. V and J are TRBV29-1 and TRBJ2-1; 8 positions match TRBD1. The CDR3 contains 14 residues. The germline V gene encodes CDR1 SQVTM and CDR2 ANQGSEA. V lost 2 bases, J lost 3 bases, and 3 bases stayed unmatched. CDR3 amino acids: CSVEQGAIYNEQFF. CDR3 DNA: TGCAGCGTTGAACAGGGGGCTATCTACAATGAGCAGTTCTTC.

A remark on this clonotype: At one end, the junction sequence differs from germline, possibly due to a read error. The genes are TRBV5-1 and TRBJ1-6; 7 bases fit TRBD1. Germline V gene data show CDR1 as SGHRS and CDR2 as YFSETQ. CDR3 size: 14 residues. In DNA, the CDR3 is TGCGTCAGCAGCTTGGGAACAGGGGAATCACCCCTCCACTTT. This sequence encodes CVSSLGTGESPLHF.

This clonotype was observed once. The missing conserved phenylalanine or tryptophan at the end of this CDR3 makes a read error likely. DNA of the CDR3: TGTGCCAGCAGCTCAGGATCGAGATATGACACAGATACGCAGTATTAT. Protein sequence: CASSSGSRYDTDTQYY. The rearrangement uses TRBV11-2 and TRBJ2-3; D unclear. This CDR3 spans 16 amino acids. V lost 4 bases, J lost 2 bases, and 16 bases lay in between. Germline V CDR1 and CDR2: SGHAT, FQNNGV.

In regard to this clonotype: The CDR3 ends on some other residue instead of the conserved phenylalanine or tryptophan, so this is likely a read error. The V and J genes are TRBV11-2 and TRBJ1-2; possibly TRBD1 for D (6 bases). This CDR3 has 15 amino acids. Germline values: CDR1 SGHAT, CDR2 FQNNGV. CDR3 bases: TGCGCCAGCAGCGTACGACAGGTTTCTTCGTATGGCTACACCTCC. This gives the protein CASSVRQVSSYGYTS.

In its sample, this clonotype was seen many times. The chain uses TRBV6-6 and TRBJ2-7; D possibly corresponds to TRBD2 (6 bases). The CDR3 runs to 13 residues. Between the trimmed V and J ends, which lost 3 bases and 3 bases, there was a span of 9 bases. In germline, CDR1 is MNHNY, CDR2 SVGAGI (reference sequence). CDR3 bases: TGTGCCAGCAGTTATCGGGGGAACTACGAGCAGTACTTC. This gives the protein CASSYRGNYEQYF.

This clonotype was seen only a few times. The chain joins TRBV28 to TRBJ1-2; D unresolved. Germline-derived CDR1 and CDR2 are MDHEN and SYDVKM. The CDR3 spans 13 residues. V lost 10 bases and J 9 bases, leaving 21 bases between the germline ends. The CDR3 spells CATLHPLKWSYTF. The CDR3 DNA reads TGTGCCACCTTACATCCCTTGAAGTGGAGCTACACCTTC.

Notes on this clonotype: Since no conserved phenylalanine or tryptophan closes the CDR3, a read error is the likely cause. V gene TRBV5-6 combines with J gene TRBJ2-7; 14 bases match TRBD2. Per the germline V gene, CDR1 is SGHDT and CDR2 is YYEEEE. The CDR3 covers 16 residues. For the CDR3, the DNA is TGTGTCAGGAGCTTGGCGGGACTAGCGGGAGTGGGCGAGCAGTACTTA. Amino acids: CVRSLAGLAGVGEQYL.

A remark on this clonotype: The CDR3 carries no conserved terminal phenylalanine or tryptophan, so it likely arises from a read error. The DNA is omitted, as the CDR3 cannot be located on it reliably, and the CDR3 follows TCRdb's listing. The V and J genes are TRBV6-1 and TRBJ1-6. The CDR3 is 14 amino acids long, termini counted. The germline V gene has CDR1 MNHNS and CDR2 SASEGT. CDR3 protein: CASSGGNYNSRLNL.

For this clonotype: This CDR3 is missing its conserved last phenylalanine or tryptophan, likely due to a read error. The rearrangement links TRBV12-3 or TRBV12-4 to TRBJ1-5, with D possibly TRBD1 on 6 matching bases. The CDR3 contains 13 residues. V lost 10 bases to trimming and J lost 7 bases, with 17 bases between them. CDR3: CATSDSGGQPQHS. For the CDR3, the DNA is TGTGCCACCTCGGACTCTGGGGGCCAGCCCCAGCATTCT.

V is TRBV20-1 and J is TRBJ1-1; 11 bases are shared with TRBD1. The V gene's germline CDR1 is DFQATT and CDR2 SNEGSKA (reference sequence). This CDR3 region has 15 residues. V was clipped by 1 base and J by 4 bases; unmatched bases: 5. In DNA form, the CDR3 reads TGCAGTGCTAGAGGGACAGGGGGCGCGGGCACTGAAGCTTTCTTT. Translated, it gives CSARGTGGAGTEAFF.

This clonotype was seen a single time. The genes are TRBV4-1 and TRBJ2-2; D ambiguous. Germline loops: CDR1 MGHRA, CDR2 YSYEKL. The germline V and J ends were trimmed by 0 bases and 8 bases, with 16 bases remaining between them. The CDR3 contains 16 residues. In DNA form, the CDR3 reads TGCGCCAGCAGCCAAGATCGGAGCAGGAAGGCAGGGGAGCTGTTTTTT. It encodes CASSQDRSRKAGELFF.

Concerning this clonotype: Sequence at one end of the junction differs from germline and may be a read error. This chain connects TRBV29-1 to TRBJ2-6; D may be TRBD1 (6 bases). Germline CDR1 SQVTM, CDR2 ANQGSEA. The CDR3 is made up of 16 amino acids. CDR3 sequence reads: CSVGIGGVTGVNVLTF. CDR3 coding DNA: TGCAGCGTCGGGATAGGGGGTGTTACTGGGGTCAACGTCCTGACTTTC.

At least ten counts were recorded for this clonotype. The gene calls are TRBV4-1 and TRBJ2-6, with D perhaps matching TRBD2 (5 bases). Germline V CDR1 and CDR2: MGHRA, YSYEKL. The CDR3 has 17 residues. V was pared by 0 bases and J by 2 bases, with 11 bases between. Written as DNA, the CDR3 is TGCGCCAGCAGCCAAGATCGTAGAGGGACTGGGGCCAACGTCCTGACTTTC. Protein sequence: CASSQDRRGTGANVLTF.

In regard to this clonotype: A single base separates this from a much larger clone, so it may be a read error. The CDR3 nucleotides are TGTGCCAGCAGTTACCAGCCTCACACAGATACGCAGTATTTT. The encoded protein is CASSYQPHTDTQYF. The V call is TRBV6-6, the J call TRBJ2-3, with D hard to call. The V end was cut by 2 bases, the J end by 2 bases, with 8 bases between. Germline V gene sequence: CDR1 MNHNY, CDR2 SVGAGI (reference sequence). CDR3 length: 14 amino acids.

This clonotype was seen only a few times. Its ends do not fully match the called genes, so a read error is possible. The J gene is TRBJ2-7, the V gene TRBV10-2; 10 positions match TRBD2. CDR3 length equals 19 residues. CDR1 is WSHSY, CDR2 SAAADI, per germline. The CDR3 spells CASTSWGSGRNGATYEQYF. In nucleotides, the CDR3 is TGCGCCAGCACTTCTTGGGGTAGCGGGAGGAACGGGGCGACCTACGAGCAGTATTTC.

This clonotype came up many times. The chain employs TRBV30 and TRBJ1-3; D is unresolved. The V end lost 0 bases, the J end lost 1 base, and 7 bases lay between the germline ends. The CDR3 consists of 14 residues. Germline lookup yields CDR1 GTSNPN and CDR2 SVGIG (reference sequence). The CDR3 sequence is CAWSVPGSGNTIYF. In DNA form, the CDR3 reads TGTGCCTGGAGTGTACCGGGGTCTGGAAACACCATATATTTT.

With regard to this clonotype: The junction departs from the called germline gene at one end, perhaps through a read error. The rearrangement uses TRBV6-6 and TRBJ1-2, with D possibly being TRBD1 (6 bases). The CDR3 is made up of 14 amino acids. Germline CDR1 MNHNY, CDR2 SVGAGI (reference sequence). CDR3 loop: CVSSFPGRGGGYTF. The DNA of the CDR3 is TGTGTCAGCAGTTTCCCCGGCAGGGGAGGTGGTTACACCTTC.

As concerns this clonotype: Compared with germline, one end of the junction differs, possibly owing to a read error. This chain joins TRBV5-6 and TRBJ2-3; 9 positions match TRBD1. Germline V CDR1 and CDR2: SGHDT, YYEEEE. The CDR3 sequence is 15 residues long. Here the CDR3 reads CDSIRYRGPADTQYF. The CDR3 bases are TGTGACAGCATCCGATACAGGGGGCCGGCAGATACGCAGTATTTT.

This chain connects TRBV6-2 or TRBV6-3 to TRBJ2-1; weak D call: TRBD2 (6 bases). The CDR3 covers 16 residues. V was clipped by 0 bases and J by 5 bases, with 14 bases between them. Germline assignment: CDR1 MNHEY and CDR2 SVGEGT. Here the CDR3 DNA reads TGTGCCAGCAGTTACTCGATCTGGACTACAAACAATGAGCAGTTCTTC. Its protein product is CASSYSIWTTNNEQFF.

On this clonotype: This could be a read error, since a much larger clone is one nucleotide away. The chain recombines TRBV5-1 with TRBJ1-2; TRBD1 agrees at 8 bases. Per the germline V gene, CDR1 is SGHRS and CDR2 is YFSETQ. CDR3 size: 15 residues. This CDR3 reads CTSSPGDRPTRGYTF. The CDR3 nucleotides are TGCACCAGCAGCCCCGGGGACAGGCCTACGCGGGGCTACACCTTC.

In regard to this clonotype: A read error may explain this, as a much larger clone is one base away. The chain has TRBV5-4 and TRBJ2-3; D gene ambiguous. The CDR3 consists of 15 residues. V was clipped by 0 bases and J by 5 bases, with 13 bases between them. Germline-derived CDR1 and CDR2 are SGHNT and YYREEE (reference sequence). The CDR3 bases are TGTGCCAGCAGCTTGGACAGTAAATCCAGAGATACGCAGTATTTT. It codes for CASSLDSKSRDTQYF.

As regards this clonotype: One end of the junction is discordant with germline, which a read error may explain. The chain couples TRBV11-3 to TRBJ2-7, with TRBD1 matching over 12 bases. Per germline, CDR1 SGHNT and CDR2 YENEEA. CDR3 size: 15 residues. The CDR3 region has the DNA TGTACCAGCAGCCCCGGGACAGGGGGCAACCACGAGCAGCACTTC. This translates into CTSSPGTGGNHEQHF.

A single count supports this clonotype. A much larger clone is a single base away; this may be a read error. This rearrangement joins TRBV7-8 to TRBJ2-2; 7 bases fit TRBD2. The CDR3 sequence is 16 residues long. Germline lookup yields CDR1 SGHVS and CDR2 FQNEAQ. The trim removed 5 bases at V and 9 bases at J, leaving 15 bases unmatched. This chain's CDR3 is CASSPTAGAGTRELFF. The DNA for the CDR3 is TGTGCCAGCAGCCCAACGGCGGGAGCGGGGACCAGGGAGCTGTTTTTT.

For this clonotype: Germline and junction disagree at one end, which may indicate a read error. This chain uses TRBV11-1 with TRBJ2-7, with D perhaps matching TRBD2 (6 bases). From germline, CDR1 is SGHAT and CDR2 FQDESV (reference sequence). The CDR3 spans 15 residues. CDR3 region: CGSSWRGMRTYEQYF. The CDR3 DNA reads as TGTGGCAGCAGCTGGCGCGGGATGAGGACCTACGAGCAGTACTTC.

The rearrangement uses TRBV6-6 and TRBJ2-5, with TRBD2 identical over 7 bases. The length of the CDR3 is 14 residues. J lost 3 bases, V lost 5 bases, and 6 bases had no gene match. Germline-derived CDR1 and CDR2 are MNHNY and SVGAGI (reference sequence). The CDR3 sequence: CASSSRAGKETQYF. DNA of the CDR3: TGTGCCAGCAGTAGTAGAGCGGGAAAAGAGACCCAGTACTTC.

The CDR3 DNA is TGTGCCAACAGCATTCTAGGGGAGGGCCCCTACGAGCAGTACTTC. Protein product: CANSILGEGPYEQYF. The V gene is TRBV6-1, the J gene TRBJ2-7, with 7 bases fitting TRBD2. This CDR3 contains 15 residues. Germline CDR1 reads MNHNS; CDR2 reads SASEGT. J was trimmed by 2 bases and V by 10 bases; bases with no gene match: 14.

Concerning this clonotype: A junction end diverges from the germline sequence, so it may reflect a read error. The genes are TRBV11-2 and TRBJ1-2, with 7 bases identical to TRBD1. The CDR3 extends over 14 amino acids. In germline, CDR1 is SGHAT, CDR2 FQNNGV. CDR3 in amino acids: CASSLNRGFYVCAF. In DNA, the CDR3 is TGTGCCAGCAGCTTAAACAGGGGATTCTATGTCTGCGCCTTC. The complete variable domain, with remaining parts taken from reference TRBV11-2 and TRBJ1-2, reads EAGVAQSPRYKIIEKRQSVAFWCNPISGHATLYWYQQILGQGPKLLIQFQNNGVVDDSQLPKDRFSAERLKGVDSTLKIQPAKLEDSAVYLCASSLNRGFYVCAFGSGTRLTVV.

On this clonotype itself: Compared with germline, one end of the junction differs, possibly owing to a read error. The chain joins TRBV12-3 or TRBV12-4 to TRBJ2-6, with D hard to call. This CDR3 comprises 15 residues. CDR3 residues: CASSLRRAGTNVLTF. CDR3 bases: TGTGCCAGCAGTTTAAGAAGGGCTGGGACCAACGTCCTGACTTTC.